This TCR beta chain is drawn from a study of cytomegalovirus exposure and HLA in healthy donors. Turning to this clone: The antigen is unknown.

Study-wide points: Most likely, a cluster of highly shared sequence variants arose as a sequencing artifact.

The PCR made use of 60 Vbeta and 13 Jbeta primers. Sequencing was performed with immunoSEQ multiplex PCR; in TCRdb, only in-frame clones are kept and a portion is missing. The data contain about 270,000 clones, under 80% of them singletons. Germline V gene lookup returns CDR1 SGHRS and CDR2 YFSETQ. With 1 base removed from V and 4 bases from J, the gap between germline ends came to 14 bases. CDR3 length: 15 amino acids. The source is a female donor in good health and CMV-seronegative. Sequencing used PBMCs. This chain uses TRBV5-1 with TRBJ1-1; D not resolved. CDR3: CASSLSGEGVTEAFF. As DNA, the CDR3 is TGCGCCAGCAGCTTGAGCGGGGAGGGAGTCACTGAAGCTTTCTTT.